These 8 T cell receptor beta chains came from one sample sequenced in a study of T cell repertoires in cytomegalovirus infection (dated 2019 in TCRdb). Explained via the paper, the treatment or condition label denotes: in vitro stimulation with specific CMV peptide epitopes to enrich CMV-specific T cells. These TCRs are of unknown antigen specificity. The sequencing machine was an Illumina HiSeq 1500. TCRdb reprocessed the public reads (quality trimming at Q25 with fastp, clone calling with MiXCR) and kept in-frame beta chains. Records with the same CDR3 protein are collapsed into one entry carrying the most frequent genes and DNA. This sample gives approximately 1,000,000 distinct CDR3 sequences in total; roughly 30% of them show up just once. Jointly, the top ten make up 13% of the sample. The material was cultured CD8+ T cells from PBMCs, obtained from culture after CMV antigen stimulation. The receptors originated from a human donor in good health (CMV status not recorded). Some clones in this sample may be carry-over from other donors' samples.

The chain links TRBV6-4 to TRBJ2-1; D gene uncertain. The germline CDR1 and CDR2 sequences are MRHNA and SNTAGT. V was shortened by 0 bases and J by 4 bases, with 10 bases between the two germline ends. The CDR3 totals 15 residues. CDR3 amino acids: CASSDSAERYNEQFF. The CDR3, as DNA: TGTGCCAGCAGTGACTCTGCGGAGAGATACAATGAGCAGTTCTTC.

This clonotype appeared many times. The V call is TRBV7-6, the J call TRBJ2-6; 7 nucleotides align to TRBD2. This CDR3 contains 15 residues. Germline trimming cut 8 bases from V and 2 bases from J; bases unmatched to any gene: 6. CDR1 and CDR2 from the germline V gene are SGHVS and FNYEAQ. The CDR3: CASANRGAGANVLTF. The CDR3 DNA reads TGTGCCAGCGCAAATCGGGGGGCTGGGGCCAACGTCCTGACTTTC.

Of note for this clonotype: This may come from a read error, since a much larger clone is one base off. The chain links TRBV7-6 to TRBJ2-7, with a possible D match to TRBD2 (8 bases). The CDR3 loop spans 14 amino acids. In germline, CDR1 is SGHVS, CDR2 FNYEAQ. CDR3 in amino acids: CTSSSGTVRYEQYF. The CDR3, as DNA: TGTACCAGCAGTAGCGGGACAGTCCGTTACGAGCAGTACTTC.

Note on this clonotype: At one boundary the junction diverges from the germline segment, which might be a read error. The J gene is TRBJ2-2, the V gene TRBV7-4; 7 positions agree with TRBD2. The CDR3 has 16 residues. Germline CDR1 reads SGHVT; CDR2 reads SQSDAQ. This chain's CDR3 is CASSPESGTNTGEPFF. CDR3 DNA: TGTGCCAGCAGCCCAGAAAGCGGGACCAACACCGGGGAGCCGTTTTTT. The variable domain in full, completed from reference TRBV7-4 and TRBJ2-2, reads GAGVSQSPRYKVAKRGRDVALRCDSISGHVTLYWYRQTLGQGSEVLTYSQSDAQRDKSGRPSGRFSAERPERSVSTLKIQRTEQGDSAVYLCASSPESGTNTGEPFFGEGSRLTVL.

In its sample, this clonotype was seen many times. The chain employs TRBV7-8 and TRBJ2-1; D is possibly TRBD2 (6 bases). The germline V and J ends were trimmed by 2 bases and 7 bases, with 15 bases remaining between them. CDR3 length: 15 residues. The V gene's germline CDR1 is SGHVS and CDR2 FQNEAQ. The CDR3 nucleotides read TGTGCCAGCAGCTTACCGGGGAGTGGGGGGAATGAGCAGTTCTTC. Its translation: CASSLPGSGGNEQFF. Full variable domain (missing parts from reference TRBV7-8 and TRBJ2-1): GAGVSQSPRYKVAKRGQDVALRCDPISGHVSLFWYQQALGQGPEFLTYFQNEAQLDKSGLPSDRFFAERPEGSVSTLKIQRTQQEDSAVYLCASSLPGSGGNEQFFGPGTRLTVL.

The sample holds many counts of this clonotype. The rearrangement links TRBV7-6 to TRBJ2-3; 8 bases line up with TRBD1. Germline V gene data show CDR1 as SGHVS and CDR2 as FNYEAQ. The trim removed 1 base at V and 4 bases at J, leaving 10 bases unmatched. CDR3 length: 17 residues. The CDR3 reads CASSLERTGIRSDTQYF. In DNA form, the CDR3 reads TGTGCCAGCAGCTTAGAAAGGACAGGGATTCGTTCAGATACGCAGTATTTT.

The chain is built from TRBV24-1 and TRBJ2-5, with a possible D match to TRBD2 (6 bases). The germline V gene has CDR1 KGHDR and CDR2 SFDVKD. The CDR3 runs 15 residues. Trimming left V 4 bases short and J 1 base short, with 12 bases between. The CDR3 spells CATSDQDYIQETQYF. CDR3 DNA: TGTGCCACCAGTGACCAGGACTACATCCAAGAGACCCAGTACTTC.

Turning to this clonotype: Possible read error: a much larger clone is one base away. V gene TRBV7-2 combines with J gene TRBJ2-2; no firm D call. Germline loops: CDR1 SGHTA, CDR2 FQGNSA. The length of the CDR3 is 13 residues. The DNA of the CDR3 is TGTGCCAGCAACTTAACCGTGACCGGGGAGCTGTTTTTT. It encodes CASNLTVTGELFF.